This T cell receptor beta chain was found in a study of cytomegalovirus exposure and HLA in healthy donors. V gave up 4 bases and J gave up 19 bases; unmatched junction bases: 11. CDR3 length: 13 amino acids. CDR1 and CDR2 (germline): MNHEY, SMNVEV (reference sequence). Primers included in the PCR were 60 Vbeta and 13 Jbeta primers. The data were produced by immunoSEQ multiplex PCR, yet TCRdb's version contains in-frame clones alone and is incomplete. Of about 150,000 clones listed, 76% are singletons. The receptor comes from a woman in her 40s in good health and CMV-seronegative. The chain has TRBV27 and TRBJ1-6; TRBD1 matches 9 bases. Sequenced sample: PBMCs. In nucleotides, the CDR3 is TGTGCCAGCAGTTACACCCGGGACAGGGTGGCGCACTTT. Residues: CASSYTRDRVAHF.